The 18 T cell receptor beta chains listed next were all sequenced from one sample in a study of blood T cells in healthy people across ages. A second roughly 6 to 12 cycle PCR used barcoded and J-beta primers. TCRdb used MiXCR to reprocess the 5' RACE reads, holding one entry per CDR3 protein. Here the sample spans some 1 million distinct CDR3 sequences, 45% being singletons. The sample was blood. The receptors shown here come from a woman aged 55-70 years in good health.

The J gene is TRBJ2-1, the V gene TRBV20-1; 9 bases fit TRBD2. The J call could be wrong; TRBJ2-7 is a better fit for the DNA end. CDR3 length equals 13 residues. Germline lookup yields CDR1 DFQATT and CDR2 SNEGSKA (reference sequence). The CDR3 is CSGQSGRNNEQYF. CDR3 bases: TGCAGTGGCCAGAGCGGGAGGAACAATGAGCAGTACTTC.

The chain employs TRBV5-1 and TRBJ2-1, with 13 bases identical to TRBD2. The CDR3 consists of 15 residues. Germline V gene lookup returns CDR1 SGHRS and CDR2 YFSETQ. The junction had 4 bases not matched to a gene; V was cut back by 1 base and J by 9 bases. The CDR3 DNA follows: TGCGCCAGCAGCTTGTCCGGACTAGCGGGAGCTGAGCAGTTCTTC. Protein: CASSLSGLAGAEQFF.

This sequence joins TRBV25-1 and TRBJ2-5, with a possible D match to TRBD1 (6 bases). The V gene's germline CDR1 is MGHDK and CDR2 SYGVNS. CDR3 length equals 15 residues. The ends were cut back, 1 base at V and 3 bases at J, with 12 bases in the middle. In nucleotides, the CDR3 is TGTGCCAGCAGTGAATTCGGGGCAGGGGAAGAGACCCAGTACTTC. This sequence encodes CASSEFGAGEETQYF.

This clonotype was observed at least ten times. The chain uses TRBV6-1 and TRBJ2-7; possibly TRBD1 for D (5 bases). The V gene's germline CDR1 is MNHNS and CDR2 SASEGT. This CDR3 is built from 14 residues. V was trimmed by 3 bases and J by 6 bases, leaving 15 bases between them. Here the CDR3 reads CASSETQGIGEQYF. In DNA, the CDR3 is TGTGCCAGCAGTGAGACTCAGGGAATTGGCGAGCAGTACTTC.

This clonotype was picked up a small number of times. The chain links TRBV7-2 to TRBJ2-5; tentative D call: TRBD2 (5 bases). The CDR3 extends over 15 amino acids. CDR1 SGHTA and CDR2 FQGNSA come from the germline V gene. V lost 1 base and J lost 4, with 13 bases in between. CDR3 sequence reads: CASSLVGIGVETQYF. As DNA, the CDR3 is TGTGCCAGCAGCTTAGTTGGGATCGGGGTAGAGACCCAGTACTTC. The full variable domain, with the rest looked up from reference TRBV7-2 and TRBJ2-5, is GAGVSQSPSNKVTEKGKDVELRCDPISGHTALYWYRQSLGQGLEFLIYFQGNSAPDKSGLPSDRFSAERTGGSVSTLTIQRTQQEDSAVYLCASSLVGIGVETQYFGPGTRLLVL.

This clonotype showed up just a few times. The rearrangement joins TRBV6-6 to TRBJ1-6, with 7 nucleotides matching TRBD1. The CDR3 has 14 amino acids. Germline V gives CDR1 MNHNY, CDR2 SVGAGI (reference sequence). The J segment lost 5 bases and the V segment lost 6 bases, leaving 4 bases of the junction unmatched. CDR3 in DNA: TGTGCCAGCAGGGACGACAGGGATAATTCACCCCTCCACTTT. This sequence encodes CASRDDRDNSPLHF.

The sample holds a few counts of this clonotype. The chain links TRBV6-6 to TRBJ1-2; 10 bases map to TRBD1. Germline V gives CDR1 MNHNY, CDR2 SVGAGI (reference sequence). J lost 3 bases, V lost 6 bases, and 10 bases had no gene match. CDR3 size: 16 residues. The CDR3 bases are TGTGCCAGCAGCCCAAGGGGGACAGGGGCGGACTATGGCTACACCTTC. It specifies CASSPRGTGADYGYTF.

This clonotype was detected a few times. The V gene is TRBV27, the J gene TRBJ1-2, with 9 bases fitting TRBD1. There are 14 residues in the CDR3. V shed 2 bases and J 3 bases; nucleotides not matched to a gene: 1. CDR1 is MNHEY, CDR2 SMNVEV, per germline (reference sequence). CDR3 residues: CASSLGTGYYGYTF. Here the CDR3 DNA reads TGTGCCAGCAGTTTAGGGACAGGGTACTATGGCTACACCTTC.

The V and J genes are TRBV28 and TRBJ2-5; D is perhaps TRBD2 (6 bases). TRBJ2-7 matches the DNA end more closely, so the J call is doubtful. Germline CDR1 MDHEN, CDR2 SYDVKM. The CDR3 sequence is 15 residues long. CDR3 sequence reads: CASSDLYGGVYEQYF. Written as DNA, the CDR3 is TGTGCCAGCAGTGACCTCTACGGGGGTGTCTACGAGCAGTACTTC.

V gene TRBV12-3 or TRBV12-4 combines with J gene TRBJ1-1, with D tentatively TRBD1 (5 bases). The CDR3 runs to 13 residues. Trimming removed 7 bases from V and 11 bases from J, with 20 bases in between. The CDR3 DNA follows: TGTGCCAGCACCAATGCCCCGGGGGGGGAGGCTTTCTTT. It yields the protein CASTNAPGGEAFF.

A note on this clonotype: At one end, the junction sequence differs from germline, possibly due to a read error. The J gene is TRBJ2-6, the V gene TRBV5-6, with D tentatively TRBD1 or TRBD2 (5 bases each). The CDR3 spans 15 residues. Germline lookup yields CDR1 SGHDT and CDR2 YYEEEE. The CDR3 DNA reads as TGTGCCAGCAGCCCCGAGGGGCCCGGGGCCAGCGTCCTGACTTTC. Its translation: CASSPEGPGASVLTF.

The V gene is TRBV3-1, the J gene TRBJ1-5; D uncertain. The CDR3 is made up of 15 amino acids. V lost 3 bases and J lost 4, with 13 bases in between. Germline CDR1 reads LGHDT; CDR2 reads YNNKEL (reference sequence). The DNA of the CDR3 is TGTGCCAGCAGCCAGGGAAGTAGTCCTAATCAGCCCCAGCATTTT. Translating it yields CASSQGSSPNQPQHF.

V usage is TRBV20-1 and J usage is TRBJ2-2; D is undetermined. The CDR3 loop spans 13 amino acids. Trimming removed 0 bases from V and 7 bases from J, with 9 bases in between. Germline V lookup: CDR1 DFQATT, CDR2 SNEGSKA (reference sequence). The CDR3 sequence is CSARDLNGGELFF. The CDR3, as DNA: TGCAGTGCTAGAGATTTGAACGGCGGGGAGCTGTTTTTT.

V usage is TRBV29-1 and J usage is TRBJ2-7; perhaps TRBD1 as D (6 bases). The V gene's germline CDR1 is SQVTM and CDR2 ANQGSEA. V was cut by 4 bases and J by 3 bases, with 16 bases left in between. There are 14 residues in the CDR3. The CDR3: CSVARTGTNYEQYF. CDR3 bases: TGCAGCGTTGCGAGGACCGGGACAAACTACGAGCAGTACTTC.

This clonotype was seen only once. The rearrangement joins TRBV6-1 to TRBJ2-4; TRBD1 is a possible D gene (5 bases). The DNA end favors TRBJ2-7, so the J call may be wrong. CDR3 length: 9 residues. Germline-derived CDR1 and CDR2 are MNHNS and SASEGT. The CDR3 nucleotides read TGTGCCACAGGGTCCGAGCAGTACTTC. Translated, it gives CATGSEQYF.

This chain links TRBV20-1 with TRBJ2-7; 8 bases line up with TRBD2. The germline V gene has CDR1 DFQATT and CDR2 SNEGSKA (reference sequence). The CDR3 totals 14 residues. The V segment lost 3 bases and the J segment 6 bases; nucleotides outside the gene matches: 10. This chain's CDR3 is CSASGQRELGEQYF. CDR3 nucleotide sequence: TGCAGTGCTAGTGGCCAGCGGGAGCTAGGCGAGCAGTACTTC.

The chain combines TRBV30 with TRBJ2-7; TRBD1 is a possible D gene (5 bases). Trimming took 4 bases from V and 4 from J, leaving 11 bases between them. Per the germline V gene, CDR1 is GTSNPN and CDR2 is SVGIG (reference sequence). The CDR3 consists of 12 residues. The CDR3: CAWNRNLYEQYF. In DNA, the CDR3 is TGTGCCTGGAACAGGAACTTATACGAGCAGTACTTC.

The V and J genes are TRBV3-1 and TRBJ2-1; no clear D. The V end was cut by 0 bases, the J end by 6 bases, with 9 bases between. Germline V gives CDR1 LGHDT, CDR2 YNNKEL (reference sequence). This CDR3 has 14 residues. This chain's CDR3 is CASSQDLGVNEQFF. CDR3 coding DNA: TGTGCCAGCAGCCAAGATCTAGGAGTCAATGAGCAGTTCTTC.